Shown below are 20 T cell receptor beta chains from a single sample sequenced in a study of cytomegalovirus exposure and HLA in healthy donors. Vbeta (60) and Jbeta (13) primers were used in the PCR. Sequencing used immunoSEQ multiplex PCR; TCRdb keeps in-frame clones, though not all of them. This sample carries 100,000 to 150,000 clones, roughly 15% of them seen once, and the ten largest clones take about 3.1%. What was sequenced was PBMCs. These receptors all stem from a female donor in good health and CMV-seropositive.

This clone was detected only a few times. The V call is TRBV6-1, the J call TRBJ2-5, with TRBD2 identical over 9 bases. This CDR3 has 14 amino acids. The germline gives CDR1 MNHNS, CDR2 SASEGT. Germline trimming cut 8 bases from V and 1 base from J; bases unmatched to any gene: 5. For the CDR3, the DNA is TGTGCCAGCCGGCGCGGGGGGGCCCAAGAGACCCAGTACTTC. This encodes CASRRGGAQETQYF.

The J gene is TRBJ1-4, the V gene TRBV29-1, with D hard to call. Trimming removed 3 bases from V and 7 bases from J, with 9 bases in between. Germline values: CDR1 SQVTM, CDR2 ANQGSEA. The CDR3 runs 12 residues. The CDR3 loop reads CSVDLAGEKLFF. CDR3 in DNA: TGCAGCGTTGATCTGGCGGGTGAAAAACTGTTTTTT.

The table lists this clone with a few counts. The CDR3 here is CASSLSHLNSETGELFF. As DNA, the CDR3 is TGTGCCAGCAGTTTATCCCACCTTAATAGCGAAACCGGGGAGCTGTTTTTT. This chain connects TRBV27 to TRBJ2-2; TRBD2 is a possible D gene (5 bases). V lost 0 bases and J 5 bases, leaving 16 bases between the germline ends. The CDR3 consists of 17 residues. Per the germline V gene, CDR1 is MNHEY and CDR2 is SMNVEV (reference sequence).

This clone was seen only a few times. The rearrangement uses TRBV4-3 and TRBJ2-6; maybe TRBD2 (5 bases). Germline-derived CDR1 and CDR2 are LGHNA and YSLEER. This CDR3 is 15 amino acids long. The V and J ends lost 0 bases and 4 bases respectively, with 7 bases between them. The DNA of the CDR3 is TGCGCCAGCAGCCAAGAAGCGGTAGGGGCCAACGTCCTGACTTTC. It specifies CASSQEAVGANVLTF.

This clone was picked up a small number of times. The CDR3 here is CAITGQGGSNQPQHF. CDR3 nucleotides: TGTGCCATCACGGGACAGGGTGGGAGCAATCAGCCCCAGCATTTT. The rearrangement uses TRBV2 and TRBJ1-5, with 9 bases fitting TRBD1. The V and J ends lost 10 bases and 1 base, in that order; junction bases with no gene match: 8. CDR3 length: 15 amino acids. Per the germline V gene, CDR1 is SNHLY and CDR2 is FYNNEI.

The rearrangement joins TRBV28 to TRBJ2-1; 9 bases align to TRBD1. CDR3 length equals 15 residues. Germline CDR1 is MDHEN and CDR2 is SYDVKM. V shed 6 bases and J 2 bases; nucleotides not matched to a gene: 5. The chain's CDR3 is CASRIGDRAYNEQFF. Written as DNA, the CDR3 is TGTGCCAGCAGAATAGGGGACAGGGCCTACAATGAGCAGTTCTTC.

This clone was detected only a few times. The CDR3 here is CASSLGVLAGDEQYF. DNA of the CDR3: TGTGCCAGCAGCTTGGGGGTCCTAGCGGGAGACGAGCAGTACTTC. This sequence joins TRBV5-4 and TRBJ2-7, with 10 bases fitting TRBD2. With V trimmed by 0 bases and J by 5 bases, 5 bases remained unmatched. This CDR3 contains 15 residues. Germline loops: CDR1 SGHNT, CDR2 YYREEE (reference sequence).

There are a few counts of this clone. CDR3 residues: CASSRGDSSGNTIYF. For the CDR3, the DNA is TGTGCCAGCAGCCGGGGGGACTCCTCTGGAAACACCATATATTTT. The genes are TRBV9 and TRBJ1-3; possibly TRBD1 for D (5 bases). V shed 4 bases and J shed 0 bases, with 11 bases lying between them. Per germline, CDR1 SGDLS and CDR2 YYNGEE. The CDR3 consists of 15 residues.

This sequence joins TRBV2 and TRBJ2-7, with 7 bases fitting TRBD1. This CDR3 has 15 amino acids. Trimming cost V 6 bases and J 1 base; bases outside gene matches: 9. Per the germline V gene, CDR1 is SNHLY and CDR2 is FYNNEI. CDR3 region: CASRRQGPRSYEQYF. Here the CDR3 DNA reads TGTGCCAGCAGACGACAGGGTCCCCGGTCCTACGAGCAGTACTTC.

The J gene is TRBJ1-5, the V gene TRBV7-9, with 7 bases matching TRBD1. The V gene end was trimmed by 4 bases and the J gene end by 2 bases; junction bases not matched to a gene: 5. The CDR3 has 15 residues. The germline V gene has CDR1 SEHNR and CDR2 FQNEAQ (reference sequence). This chain's CDR3 is CASSSQGQGNQPQHF. DNA of the CDR3: TGTGCCAGCAGCTCTCAAGGACAGGGCAATCAGCCCCAGCATTTT.

The gene calls are TRBV7-9 and TRBJ1-1; 7 positions agree with TRBD1. The CDR3 length is 15 residues. The germline V gene encodes CDR1 SEHNR and CDR2 FQNEAQ (reference sequence). With V trimmed by 1 base and J by 4 bases, 6 bases remained unmatched. CDR3 residues: CASSLEGTASTEAFF. The CDR3 DNA reads TGTGCCAGCAGCTTAGAGGGGACAGCCAGCACTGAAGCTTTCTTT.

V is TRBV7-7 and J is TRBJ2-5; 10 nucleotides line up with TRBD2. The CDR3 covers 14 residues. Per germline, CDR1 SSHAT and CDR2 FNYEAQ (reference sequence). This CDR3 is CASGPSGGRETQYF. The DNA of the CDR3 is TGTGCTAGCGGGCCTAGCGGGGGTCGGGAGACCCAGTACTTC.

This clone was seen more than once but under ten times. This sequence joins TRBV4-2 and TRBJ2-2; 7 bases are a match to TRBD2. This CDR3 spans 15 amino acids. V shed 4 bases and J 4 bases; nucleotides not matched to a gene: 6. Germline lookup yields CDR1 LGHNA and CDR2 YNFKEQ. This chain's CDR3 is CASSPGEGITGELFF. CDR3 in DNA: TGTGCCAGCAGCCCCGGGGAGGGGATCACCGGGGAGCTGTTTTTT.

There are a few counts of this clone. V usage is TRBV27 and J usage is TRBJ1-5; no definite D call. CDR3 length equals 16 residues. The V gene lost 2 bases and the J gene lost 2 bases, with 13 bases spanning the gap. The germline V gene encodes CDR1 MNHEY and CDR2 SMNVEV (reference sequence). Here the CDR3 DNA reads TGTGCCAGCAGTTTAGCATGGGGAGCTCGCAATCAGCCCCAGCATTTT. Its translation: CASSLAWGARNQPQHF.

The V call is TRBV27, the J call TRBJ1-2; the D is unclear. Germline V gene data show CDR1 as MNHEY and CDR2 as SMNVEV (reference sequence). V was cut by 5 bases and J by 1 base, with 23 bases left in between. This CDR3 has 18 residues. In DNA, the CDR3 is TGTGCCAGCAGTCTGGAGTTTCCCAGCCAGCGGGGTAACTATGGCTACACCTTC. Translated: CASSLEFPSQRGNYGYTF.

In its sample, this clone was seen a few times. This chain connects TRBV11-3 to TRBJ2-5; tentative D call: TRBD1 (6 bases). The CDR3 contains 14 residues. The ends were cut back, 3 bases at V and 1 base at J, with 9 bases in the middle. Germline V CDR1 and CDR2: SGHNT, YENEEA. The CDR3 loop is CASSFTGTQETQYF. CDR3 nucleotides: TGTGCCAGCAGCTTTACAGGGACCCAAGAGACCCAGTACTTC.

This clone was counted only a few times. V is TRBV4-3 and J is TRBJ1-1; D gene ambiguous. CDR1 LGHNA and CDR2 YSLEER come from the germline V gene. CDR3 length: 16 amino acids. Trimming shortened V by 0 bases and J by 8 bases, and 19 bases separated the two germline ends. The CDR3 here is CASSQDLGRRKLEAFF. CDR3 in DNA: TGCGCCAGCAGCCAAGATCTGGGGAGGAGGAAACTGGAAGCTTTCTTT.

This clone was counted between two and nine times. This chain joins TRBV13 and TRBJ2-7, with 8 bases fitting TRBD2. V was clipped by 4 bases and J by 5 bases; unmatched bases: 4. The CDR3 loop spans 13 amino acids. CDR1 and CDR2 from the germline V gene are PRHDT and FYEKMQ (reference sequence). This CDR3 reads CASSSREGDEQYF. Written as DNA, the CDR3 is TGTGCCAGCAGCTCCCGGGAGGGGGACGAGCAGTACTTC.

This clone has only a few counts. The chain recombines TRBV7-9 with TRBJ1-1; 9 nucleotides align to TRBD1. The CDR3 loop spans 15 amino acids. Germline CDR1 reads SEHNR; CDR2 reads FQNEAQ (reference sequence). The ends lost 2 bases at V and 5 bases at J; junction bases unmatched: 6. This CDR3 is CASSLQTGGYTEAFF. The CDR3 nucleotides read TGTGCCAGCAGCTTACAAACAGGGGGCTATACTGAAGCTTTCTTT.

Remarks on this clone: The same CDR3 arises from other DNA sequences in this sample as well. The V call is TRBV5-1, the J call TRBJ2-1, with 10 bases fitting TRBD2. Germline V gives CDR1 SGHRS, CDR2 YFSETQ. This CDR3 has 15 residues. J lost 0 bases, V lost 4 bases, and 1 base had no gene match. The DNA for the CDR3 is TGCGCCAGCAGCCCTAGCGGGAGCTCCTACAATGAGCAGTTCTTC. Translating it yields CASSPSGSSYNEQFF.